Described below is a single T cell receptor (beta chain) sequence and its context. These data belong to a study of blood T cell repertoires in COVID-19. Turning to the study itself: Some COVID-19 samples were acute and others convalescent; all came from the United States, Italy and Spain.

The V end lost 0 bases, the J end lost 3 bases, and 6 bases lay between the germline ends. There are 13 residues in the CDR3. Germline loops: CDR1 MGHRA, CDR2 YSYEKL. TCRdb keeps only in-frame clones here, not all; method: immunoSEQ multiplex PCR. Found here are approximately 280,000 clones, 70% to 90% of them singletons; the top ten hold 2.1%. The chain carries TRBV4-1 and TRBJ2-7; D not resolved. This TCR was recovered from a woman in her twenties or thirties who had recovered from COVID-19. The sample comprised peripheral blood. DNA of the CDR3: TGCGCCAGCAGCCAAGATCAAAACTACGAGCAGTACTTC. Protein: CASSQDQNYEQYF.